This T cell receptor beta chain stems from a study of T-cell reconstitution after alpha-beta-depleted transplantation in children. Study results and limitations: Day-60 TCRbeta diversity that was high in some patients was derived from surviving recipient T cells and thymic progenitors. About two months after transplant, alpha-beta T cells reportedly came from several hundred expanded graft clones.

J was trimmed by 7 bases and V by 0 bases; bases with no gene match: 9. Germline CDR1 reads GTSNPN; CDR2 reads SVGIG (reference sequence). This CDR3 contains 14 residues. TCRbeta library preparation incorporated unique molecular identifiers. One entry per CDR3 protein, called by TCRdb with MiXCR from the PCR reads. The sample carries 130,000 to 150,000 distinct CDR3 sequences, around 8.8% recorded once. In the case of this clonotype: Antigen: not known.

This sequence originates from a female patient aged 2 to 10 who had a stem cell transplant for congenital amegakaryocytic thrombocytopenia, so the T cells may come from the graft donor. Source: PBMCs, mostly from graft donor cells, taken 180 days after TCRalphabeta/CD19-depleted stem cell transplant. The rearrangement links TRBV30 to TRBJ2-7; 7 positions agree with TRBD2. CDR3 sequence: CAWSVLGREWEQYF. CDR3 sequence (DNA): TGTGCCTGGAGTGTACTAGGGCGGGAGTGGGAGCAGTACTTC.